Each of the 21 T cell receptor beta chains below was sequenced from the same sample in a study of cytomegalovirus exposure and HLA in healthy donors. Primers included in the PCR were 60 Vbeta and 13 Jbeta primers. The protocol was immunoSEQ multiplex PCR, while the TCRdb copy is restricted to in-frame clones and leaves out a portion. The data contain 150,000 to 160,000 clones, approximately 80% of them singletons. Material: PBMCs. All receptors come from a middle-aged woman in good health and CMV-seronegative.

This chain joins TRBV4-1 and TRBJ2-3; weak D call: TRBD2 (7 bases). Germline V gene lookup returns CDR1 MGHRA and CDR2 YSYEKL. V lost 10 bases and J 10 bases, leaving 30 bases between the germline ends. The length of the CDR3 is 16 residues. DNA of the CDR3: TGCGCCATTAGGGGGGAGGGGCATCGCATGGGGAATCCGCAGTATTTT. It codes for CAIRGEGHRMGNPQYF.

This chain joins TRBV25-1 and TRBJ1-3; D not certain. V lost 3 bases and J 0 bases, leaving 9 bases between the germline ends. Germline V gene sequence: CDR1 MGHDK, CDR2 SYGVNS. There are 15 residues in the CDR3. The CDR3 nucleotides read TGTGCCAGCAGTGATCTGCGGAACTCTGGAAACACCATATATTTT. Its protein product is CASSDLRNSGNTIYF.

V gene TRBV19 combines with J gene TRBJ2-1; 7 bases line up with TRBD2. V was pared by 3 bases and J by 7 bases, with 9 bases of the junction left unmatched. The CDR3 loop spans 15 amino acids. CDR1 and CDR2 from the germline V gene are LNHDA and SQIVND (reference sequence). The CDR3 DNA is TGTGCCAGTAGTATCCTAGCGGTCCCTGGGAATGAGCAGTTCTTC. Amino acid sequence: CASSILAVPGNEQFF.

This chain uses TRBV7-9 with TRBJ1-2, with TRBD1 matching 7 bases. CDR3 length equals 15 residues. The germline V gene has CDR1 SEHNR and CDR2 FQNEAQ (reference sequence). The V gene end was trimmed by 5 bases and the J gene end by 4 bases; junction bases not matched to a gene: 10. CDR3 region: CASSPLPGQLYGYTF. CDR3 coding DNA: TGTGCCAGCAGCCCTCTACCGGGACAGCTCTATGGCTACACCTTC.

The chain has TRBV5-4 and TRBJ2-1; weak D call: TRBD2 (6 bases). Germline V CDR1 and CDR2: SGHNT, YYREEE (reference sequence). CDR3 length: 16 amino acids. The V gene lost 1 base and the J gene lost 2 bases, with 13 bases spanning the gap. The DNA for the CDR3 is TGTGCCAGCAGCTTGCCCCATCGGGGGACCTACAATGAGCAGTTCTTC. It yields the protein CASSLPHRGTYNEQFF.

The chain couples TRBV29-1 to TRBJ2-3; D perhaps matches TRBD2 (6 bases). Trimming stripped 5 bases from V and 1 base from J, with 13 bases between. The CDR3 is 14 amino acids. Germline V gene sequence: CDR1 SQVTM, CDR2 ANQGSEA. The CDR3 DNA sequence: TGCAGCGTTAGCGGAGGGAGAGGCACAGATACGCAGTATTTT. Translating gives CSVSGGRGTDTQYF.

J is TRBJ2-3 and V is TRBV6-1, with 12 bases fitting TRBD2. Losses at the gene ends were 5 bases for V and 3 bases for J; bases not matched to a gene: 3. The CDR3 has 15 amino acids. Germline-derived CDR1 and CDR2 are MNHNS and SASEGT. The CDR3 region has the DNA TGTGCCAGCAGTCCCGGACTAGCGGGGACAGATACGCAGTATTTT. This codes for CASSPGLAGTDTQYF.

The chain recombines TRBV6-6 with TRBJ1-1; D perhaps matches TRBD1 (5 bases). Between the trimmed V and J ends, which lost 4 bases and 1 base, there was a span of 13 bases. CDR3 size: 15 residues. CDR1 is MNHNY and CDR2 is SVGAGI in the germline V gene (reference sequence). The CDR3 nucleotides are TGTGCCAGCAGTTCAGGGTTTACGGGGAACACTGAAGCTTTCTTT. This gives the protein CASSSGFTGNTEAFF.

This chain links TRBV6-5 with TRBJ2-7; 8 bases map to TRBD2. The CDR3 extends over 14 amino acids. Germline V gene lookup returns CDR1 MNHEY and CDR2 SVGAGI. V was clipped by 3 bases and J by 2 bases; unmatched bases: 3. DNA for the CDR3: TGTGCCAGCAGTTATATAGCGGGGACCTACGAGCAGTACTTC. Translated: CASSYIAGTYEQYF.

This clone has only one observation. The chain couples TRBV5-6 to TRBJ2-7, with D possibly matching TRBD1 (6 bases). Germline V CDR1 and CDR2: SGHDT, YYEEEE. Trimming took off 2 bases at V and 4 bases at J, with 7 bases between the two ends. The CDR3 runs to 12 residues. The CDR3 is CASSLGTYEQYF. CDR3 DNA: TGTGCCAGCAGCTTAGGGACATACGAGCAGTACTTC.

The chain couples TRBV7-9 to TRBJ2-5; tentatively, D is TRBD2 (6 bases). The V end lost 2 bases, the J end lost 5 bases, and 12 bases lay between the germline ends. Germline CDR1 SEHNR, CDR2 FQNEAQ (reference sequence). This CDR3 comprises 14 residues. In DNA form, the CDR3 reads TGTGCCAGCAGCTTACTGGGGAGGCGGGAGACCCAGTACTTC. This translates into CASSLLGRRETQYF.

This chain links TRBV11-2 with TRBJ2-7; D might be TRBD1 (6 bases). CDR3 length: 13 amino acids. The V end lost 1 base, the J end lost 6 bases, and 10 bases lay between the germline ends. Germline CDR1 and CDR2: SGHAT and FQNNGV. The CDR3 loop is CASSLVEGGEQYF. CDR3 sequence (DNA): TGTGCCAGCAGCTTAGTAGAAGGGGGCGAGCAGTACTTC.

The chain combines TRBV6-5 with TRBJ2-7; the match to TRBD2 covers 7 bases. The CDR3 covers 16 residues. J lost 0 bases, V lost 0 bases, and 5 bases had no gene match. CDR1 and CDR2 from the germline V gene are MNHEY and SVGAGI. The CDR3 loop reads CASSYSGLADSYEQYF. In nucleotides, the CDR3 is TGTGCCAGCAGTTACTCCGGGCTAGCGGACTCCTACGAGCAGTACTTC.

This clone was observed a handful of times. The CDR3, as DNA: TGTGCCACCTCGGGAGCAACTAATGAAAAACTGTTTTTT. It encodes CATSGATNEKLFF. This chain connects TRBV19 to TRBJ1-4, with D unresolved. CDR1 LNHDA and CDR2 SQIVND come from the germline V gene (reference sequence). The V end lost 10 bases, the J end lost 0 bases, and 9 bases lay between the germline ends. There are 13 residues in the CDR3. The complete variable domain, with remaining parts taken from reference TRBV19 and TRBJ1-4, reads DGGITQSPKYLFRKEGQNVTLSCEQNLNHDAMYWYRQDPGQGLRLIYYSQIVNDFQKGDIAEGYSVSREKKESFPLTVTSAQKNPTAFYLCATSGATNEKLFFGSGTQLSVL.

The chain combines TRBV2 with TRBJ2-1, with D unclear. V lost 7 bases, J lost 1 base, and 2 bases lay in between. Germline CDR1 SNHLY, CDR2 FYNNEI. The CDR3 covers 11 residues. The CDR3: CASTSYNEQFF. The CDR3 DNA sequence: TGTGCCAGCACTTCCTACAATGAGCAGTTCTTC.

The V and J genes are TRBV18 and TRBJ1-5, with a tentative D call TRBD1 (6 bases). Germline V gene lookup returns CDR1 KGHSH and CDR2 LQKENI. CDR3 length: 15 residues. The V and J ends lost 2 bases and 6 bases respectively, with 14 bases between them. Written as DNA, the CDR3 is TGTGCCAGCTCACCAGGACAGAGTAAGGTTCAGCCCCAGCATTTT. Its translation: CASSPGQSKVQPQHF.

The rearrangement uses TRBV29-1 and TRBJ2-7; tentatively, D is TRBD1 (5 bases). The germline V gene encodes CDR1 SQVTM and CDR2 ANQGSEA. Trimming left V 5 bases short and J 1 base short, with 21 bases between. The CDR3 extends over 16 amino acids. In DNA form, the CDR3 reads TGCAGCGTTTCTGGTAAGGCAGGGATCAAATCCTACGAGCAGTACTTC. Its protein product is CSVSGKAGIKSYEQYF.

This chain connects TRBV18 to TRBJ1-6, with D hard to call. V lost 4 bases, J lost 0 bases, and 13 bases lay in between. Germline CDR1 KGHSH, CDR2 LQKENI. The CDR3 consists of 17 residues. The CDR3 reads CASSLASPSSYNSPLHF. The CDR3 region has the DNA TGTGCCAGCTCACTAGCATCCCCTAGCTCCTATAATTCACCCCTCCACTTT.

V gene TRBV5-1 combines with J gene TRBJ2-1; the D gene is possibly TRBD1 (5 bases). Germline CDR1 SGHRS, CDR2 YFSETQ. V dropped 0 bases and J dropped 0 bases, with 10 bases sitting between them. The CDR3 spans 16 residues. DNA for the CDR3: TGCGCCAGCAGCTTGGATACAGGAGTCTCCTACAATGAGCAGTTCTTC. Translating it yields CASSLDTGVSYNEQFF.

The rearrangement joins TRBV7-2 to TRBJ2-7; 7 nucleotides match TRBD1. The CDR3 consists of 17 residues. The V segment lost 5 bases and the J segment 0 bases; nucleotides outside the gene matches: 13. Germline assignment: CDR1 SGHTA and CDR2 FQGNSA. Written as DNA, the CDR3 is TGTGCCAGCAGCACAATGGGGACAGCCTTTACCTCCTACGAGCAGTACTTC. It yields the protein CASSTMGTAFTSYEQYF.

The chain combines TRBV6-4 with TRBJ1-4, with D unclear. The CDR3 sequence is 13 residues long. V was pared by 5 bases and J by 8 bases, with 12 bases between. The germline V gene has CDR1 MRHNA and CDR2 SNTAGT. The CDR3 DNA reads TGTGCCAGCAGTCTGACGGGGAGCGAAAAACTGTTTTTT. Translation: CASSLTGSEKLFF.